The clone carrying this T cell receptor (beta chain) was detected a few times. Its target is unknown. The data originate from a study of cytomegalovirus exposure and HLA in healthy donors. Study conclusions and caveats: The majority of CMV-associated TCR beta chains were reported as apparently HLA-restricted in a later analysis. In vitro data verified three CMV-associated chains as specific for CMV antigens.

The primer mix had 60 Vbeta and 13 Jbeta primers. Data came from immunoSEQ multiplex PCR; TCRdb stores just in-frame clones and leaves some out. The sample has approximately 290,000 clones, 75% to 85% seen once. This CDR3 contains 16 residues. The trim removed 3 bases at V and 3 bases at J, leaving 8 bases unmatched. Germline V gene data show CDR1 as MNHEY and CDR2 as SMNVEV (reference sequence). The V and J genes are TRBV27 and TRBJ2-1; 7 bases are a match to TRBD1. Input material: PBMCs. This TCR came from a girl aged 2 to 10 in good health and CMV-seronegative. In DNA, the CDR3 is TGTGCCAGCAGTTTCAATGGGGCAGGGGGCTACAATGAGCAGTTCTTC. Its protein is CASSFNGAGGYNEQFF.